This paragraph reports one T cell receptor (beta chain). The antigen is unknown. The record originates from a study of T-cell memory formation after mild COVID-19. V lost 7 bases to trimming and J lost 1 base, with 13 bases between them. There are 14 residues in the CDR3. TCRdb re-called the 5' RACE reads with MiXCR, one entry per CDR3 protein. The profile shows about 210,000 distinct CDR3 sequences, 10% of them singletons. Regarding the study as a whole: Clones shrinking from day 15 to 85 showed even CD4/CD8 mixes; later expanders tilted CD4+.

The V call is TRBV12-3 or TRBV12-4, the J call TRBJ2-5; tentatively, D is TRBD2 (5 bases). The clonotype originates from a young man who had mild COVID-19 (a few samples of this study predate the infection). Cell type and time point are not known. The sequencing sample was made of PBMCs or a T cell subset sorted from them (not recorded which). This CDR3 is CASTLRGSQETQYF. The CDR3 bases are TGTGCCAGCACCCTCCGGGGTTCCCAAGAGACCCAGTACTTC.